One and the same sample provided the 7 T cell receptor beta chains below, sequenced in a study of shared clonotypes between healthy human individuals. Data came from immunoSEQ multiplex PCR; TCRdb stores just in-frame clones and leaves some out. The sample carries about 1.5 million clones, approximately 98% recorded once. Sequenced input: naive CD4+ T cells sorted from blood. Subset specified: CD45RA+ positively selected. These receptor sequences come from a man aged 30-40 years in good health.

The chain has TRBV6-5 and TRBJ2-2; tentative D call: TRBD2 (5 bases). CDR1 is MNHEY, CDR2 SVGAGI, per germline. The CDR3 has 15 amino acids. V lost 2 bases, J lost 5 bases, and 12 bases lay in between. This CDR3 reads CASSYMAGSTGELFF. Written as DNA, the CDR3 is TGTGCCAGCAGTTACATGGCGGGCTCGACCGGGGAGCTGTTTTTT.

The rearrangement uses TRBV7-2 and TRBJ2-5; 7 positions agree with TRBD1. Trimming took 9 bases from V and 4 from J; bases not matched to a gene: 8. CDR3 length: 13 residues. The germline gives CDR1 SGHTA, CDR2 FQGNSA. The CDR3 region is CASNRGQGETQYF. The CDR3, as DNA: TGTGCCAGTAATAGGGGGCAGGGAGAGACCCAGTACTTC. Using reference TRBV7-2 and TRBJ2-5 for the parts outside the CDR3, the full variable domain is GAGVSQSPSNKVTEKGKDVELRCDPISGHTALYWYRQSLGQGLEFLIYFQGNSAPDKSGLPSDRFSAERTGGSVSTLTIQRTQQEDSAVYLCASNRGQGETQYFGPGTRLLVL.

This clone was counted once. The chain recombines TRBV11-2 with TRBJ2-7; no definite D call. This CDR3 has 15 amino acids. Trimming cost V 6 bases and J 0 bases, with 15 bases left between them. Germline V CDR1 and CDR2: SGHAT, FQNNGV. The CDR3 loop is CASSKDGQSSYEQYF. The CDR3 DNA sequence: TGTGCCAGCAGTAAAGACGGGCAAAGCTCCTACGAGCAGTACTTC. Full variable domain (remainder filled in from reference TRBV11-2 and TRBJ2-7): EAGVAQSPRYKIIEKRQSVAFWCNPISGHATLYWYQQILGQGPKLLIQFQNNGVVDDSQLPKDRFSAERLKGVDSTLKIQPAKLEDSAVYLCASSKDGQSSYEQYFGPGTRLTVT.

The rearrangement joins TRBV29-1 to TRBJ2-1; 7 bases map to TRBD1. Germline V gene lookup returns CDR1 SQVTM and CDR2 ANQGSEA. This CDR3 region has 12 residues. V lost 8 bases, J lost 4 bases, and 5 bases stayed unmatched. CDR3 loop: CSFEQGYNEQFF. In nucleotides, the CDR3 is TGCAGCTTCGAACAGGGGTACAATGAGCAGTTCTTC.

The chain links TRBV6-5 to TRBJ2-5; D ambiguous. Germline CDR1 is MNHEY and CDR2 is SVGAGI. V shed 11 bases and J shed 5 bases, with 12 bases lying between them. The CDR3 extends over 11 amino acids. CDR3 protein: CAAKKEETQYF. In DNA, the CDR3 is TGTGCCGCGAAAAAGGAGGAGACCCAGTACTTC.

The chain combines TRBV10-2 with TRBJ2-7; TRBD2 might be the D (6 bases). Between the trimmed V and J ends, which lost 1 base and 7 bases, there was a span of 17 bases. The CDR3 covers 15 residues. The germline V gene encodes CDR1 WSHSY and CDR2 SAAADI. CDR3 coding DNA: TGCGCCAGCAGTGAGTGGGGACTGGATAGTGGTGAGCAGTACTTC. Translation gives CASSEWGLDSGEQYF.

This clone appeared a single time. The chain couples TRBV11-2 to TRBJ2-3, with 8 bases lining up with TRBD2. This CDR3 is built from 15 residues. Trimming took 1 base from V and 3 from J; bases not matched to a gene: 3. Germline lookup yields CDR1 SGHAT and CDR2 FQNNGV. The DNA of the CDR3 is TGTGCCAGCAGCTTAGCGGGAGGGACAACAGATACGCAGTATTTT. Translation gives CASSLAGGTTDTQYF. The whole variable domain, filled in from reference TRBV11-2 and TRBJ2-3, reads EAGVAQSPRYKIIEKRQSVAFWCNPISGHATLYWYQQILGQGPKLLIQFQNNGVVDDSQLPKDRFSAERLKGVDSTLKIQPAKLEDSAVYLCASSLAGGTTDTQYFGPGTRLTVL.